This T cell receptor (beta chain) was sequenced during a study of T cell repertoires in cytomegalovirus infection. Study summary: From public TCR beta signatures came an indication of both CMV infection and matching HLA type. General observations from the study: Pooled public TCR beta family frequency picked out CMV carriers with the relevant HLA. The ex vivo response was dominated by HLA-C-restricted CMV-specific TCR beta clonotypes.

Note on this clonotype: Its antigen is undetermined.

TCRdb passed the reads through MiXCR, listing each CDR3 protein once. Among about 360,000 distinct CDR3 sequences listed, 34% were seen once. Sequenced here: cultured PBMCs, sampled from culture after CMV antigen stimulation. The receptor was isolated from a human donor in good health (CMV status not recorded). Some clones in this sample may be carry-over from other donors' samples.

The CDR3 protein is CASSYSGPTAWTEAFF. The CDR3 nucleotides are TGTGCCAGCAGTTACTCTGGGCCTACAGCGTGGACTGAAGCTTTCTTT. The V call is TRBV6-2 or TRBV6-3, the J call TRBJ1-1; no firm D call. This CDR3 region has 16 residues. Germline lookup yields CDR1 MNHEY and CDR2 SVGEGT. The V end was cut by 0 bases, the J end by 5 bases, with 16 bases between.